One sample yielded the 5 T cell receptor beta chains listed below, sequenced in a study of yellow fever vaccine responses in identical twins. TCRdb called the RT-PCR reads again in MiXCR, with one record for every CDR3 protein. The sample shows 13,000 to 15,000 distinct CDR3 sequences, approximately 84% of them seen only once. This material consisted of T cells from blood (PBMCs), unsorted or a sorted subset (not recorded which), taken before or after yellow fever vaccination (not recorded which). These receptors were collected from a woman younger than 35 who received the yellow fever vaccine.

This chain connects TRBV5-1 to TRBJ1-4; D might be TRBD1 (6 bases). The germline V and J ends were trimmed by 4 bases and 5 bases, with 9 bases remaining between them. The CDR3 is 13 amino acids. CDR1 and CDR2 (germline): SGHRS, YFSETQ. CDR3 nucleotide sequence: TGCGCCAGCAGCCAGGACAGAAATGAAAAACTGTTTTTT. It is translated as CASSQDRNEKLFF.

The V and J genes are TRBV4-2 and TRBJ2-3; perhaps TRBD2 as D (6 bases). This CDR3 contains 16 residues. Germline loops: CDR1 LGHNA, CDR2 YNFKEQ. The V and J ends lost 3 bases and 6 bases respectively, with 19 bases between them. CDR3: CASSQEPRGREDTQYF. The CDR3 DNA sequence: TGTGCCAGCAGCCAGGAACCCCGGGGCCGGGAGGATACGCAGTATTTT.

The chain is built from TRBV7-6 and TRBJ1-1, with TRBD1 as a possible D gene (5 bases). Germline V gene sequence: CDR1 SGHVS, CDR2 FNYEAQ. The length of the CDR3 is 13 residues. With 0 bases removed from V and 3 bases from J, the gap between germline ends came to 5 bases. DNA for the CDR3: TGTGCCAGCAGCTTAGCGGGGGACACTGAAGCTTTCTTT. It is translated as CASSLAGDTEAFF.

V is TRBV10-3 and J is TRBJ2-1; 10 nucleotides align to TRBD2. CDR1 ENHRY and CDR2 SYGVKD come from the germline V gene. The CDR3 is made up of 15 amino acids. V shed 3 bases, J shed 5 bases, and the junction held 4 bases outside the gene matches. CDR3 coding DNA: TGTGCCATCAGTGAACTAGCGGGGTCGAACAATGAGCAGTTCTTC. Its protein product is CAISELAGSNNEQFF.

This clonotype was recorded once. The chain uses TRBV29-1 and TRBJ1-1; D remains unclear. The CDR3 sequence is 13 residues long. The germline V gene has CDR1 SQVTM and CDR2 ANQGSEA. V lost 4 bases to trimming and J lost 3 bases, with 12 bases between them. The CDR3: CSVVVQVDTEAFF. The CDR3 nucleotides are TGCAGCGTTGTCGTGCAGGTGGACACTGAAGCTTTCTTT.